What follows are 32 T cell receptor beta chains derived from one specimen sequenced in a study of blood T cell repertoires in COVID-19. The repertoire was sequenced with immunoSEQ multiplex PCR; TCRdb's copy has only in-frame clones and lacks some. The sample has just over 25,000 clones, around 90% seen once; the top ten hold about 17%. The material sequenced was peripheral blood. These receptor sequences come from a man aged 65 to 85 with acute or convalescent COVID-19.

This rearrangement joins TRBV28 to TRBJ1-5; 8 bases are shared with TRBD1. This CDR3 spans 17 amino acids. Germline V CDR1 and CDR2: MDHEN, SYDVKM. V shed 7 bases and J 0 bases; nucleotides not matched to a gene: 11. The CDR3: CASTPDREAYSNQPQHF. CDR3 sequence (DNA): TGTGCCAGCACCCCGGACAGGGAGGCCTATAGCAATCAGCCCCAGCATTTT. Filled out from reference TRBV28 and TRBJ1-5, the complete variable domain reads DVKVTQSSRYLVKRTGEKVFLECVQDMDHENMFWYRQDPGLGLRLIYFSYDVKMKEKGDIPEGYSVSREKKERFSLILESASTNQTSMYLCASTPDREAYSNQPQHFGDGTRLSIL.

The chain recombines TRBV11-3 with TRBJ2-3; tentative D call: TRBD1 (7 bases). Germline V gene sequence: CDR1 SGHNT, CDR2 YENEEA. The CDR3 length is 16 residues. Trimming removed 5 bases at V and 0 bases at J, with 15 bases between. As DNA, the CDR3 is TGTGCCAGCAGCCAGGGGGGCGGGTCAAGCACAGATACGCAGTATTTT. Residues: CASSQGGGSSTDTQYF. The whole variable domain, filled in from reference TRBV11-3 and TRBJ2-3, reads EAGVVQSPRYKIIEKKQPVAFWCNPISGHNTLYWYLQNLGQGPELLIRYENEEAVDDSQLPKDRFSAERLKGVDSTLKIQPAELGDSAVYLCASSQGGGSSTDTQYFGPGTRLTVL.

This chain joins TRBV28 and TRBJ1-1; 12 bases map to TRBD1. V dropped 2 bases and J dropped 4; count of bases not matched to a gene: 5. This CDR3 region has 16 residues. Germline lookup yields CDR1 MDHEN and CDR2 SYDVKM. The CDR3 coding sequence is TGTGCCAGCAGTTTACGGGGACAGGGGGCAGCCACTGAAGCTTTCTTT. This gives the protein CASSLRGQGAATEAFF.

The chain joins TRBV5-4 to TRBJ2-3, with TRBD1 matching 7 bases. The CDR3 contains 16 residues. Germline CDR1 reads SGHNT; CDR2 reads YYREEE (reference sequence). Trimming removed 4 bases from V and 0 bases from J; junction bases left unmatched: 8. The CDR3 loop is CASSTGQLRSTDTQYF. The CDR3 DNA reads TGTGCCAGCAGCACGGGACAGCTAAGGAGCACAGATACGCAGTATTTT.

The rearrangement joins TRBV5-1 to TRBJ1-2, with 9 bases that match TRBD1. Germline CDR1 and CDR2: SGHRS and YFSETQ. V lost 1 base to trimming and J lost 4 bases; unmatched junction nucleotides: 8. The CDR3 consists of 16 residues. The CDR3: CASSLTVGQGGYGYTF. DNA for the CDR3: TGCGCCAGCAGCTTGACGGTGGGACAGGGAGGCTATGGCTACACCTTC.

Remarks on this clone: The junction departs from germline at one end; a sequencing error may be responsible. The rearrangement uses TRBV5-1 and TRBJ2-1; the D gene is possibly TRBD2 (6 bases). The CDR3 is 14 residues long. The germline gives CDR1 SGHRS, CDR2 YFSETQ. The CDR3, as DNA: TGCGCCAGCAGCGGCGGGACGACCGGGTATGAGCAGCTCTTC. It specifies CASSGGTTGYEQLF.

This clone was recorded a few times. The rearrangement uses TRBV7-8 and TRBJ2-3; D possibly corresponds to TRBD2 (6 bases). The CDR3 contains 15 residues. Germline V lookup: CDR1 SGHVS, CDR2 FQNEAQ. Deletions cut 6 bases from V and 0 bases from J, with 13 bases between. The CDR3, as DNA: TGTGCCAGCAGACCCGGGACTTCTAGCACAGATACGCAGTATTTT. Translating gives CASRPGTSSTDTQYF.

The chain uses TRBV29-1 and TRBJ1-2; perhaps TRBD1 as D (5 bases). V lost 4 bases and J lost 4, with 10 bases in between. The length of the CDR3 is 12 residues. Germline CDR1 reads SQVTM; CDR2 reads ANQGSEA. CDR3 sequence (DNA): TGCAGCGTTGGGGAGGGGACCTATGGCTACACCTTC. The encoded protein is CSVGEGTYGYTF.

The CDR3 loop reads CASSQEPWGSSGRTYNEQFF. The CDR3 DNA sequence: TGCGCCAGCAGCCAAGAACCCTGGGGCAGTAGCGGGAGGACCTACAATGAGCAGTTCTTC. J is TRBJ2-1 and V is TRBV4-3; TRBD2 matches 10 bases. The CDR3 length is 20 residues. V shed 0 bases and J 2 bases; nucleotides not matched to a gene: 13. The germline V gene has CDR1 LGHNA and CDR2 YSLEER.

The chain has TRBV28 and TRBJ2-7, with a possible D match to TRBD1 (6 bases). The germline CDR1 and CDR2 sequences are MDHEN and SYDVKM. The CDR3 runs to 16 residues. V dropped 4 bases and J dropped 0 bases, with 16 bases sitting between them. This CDR3 reads CASSSSGDIHSYEQYF. The CDR3 nucleotides read TGTGCCAGCAGTTCCTCCGGGGACATACACTCCTACGAGCAGTACTTC.

This clone was observed a single time. CDR3 sequence reads: CASSPRSRGIGNQPQHF. CDR3 bases: TGTGCCAGCAGCCCACGTTCCAGGGGGATCGGCAATCAGCCCCAGCATTTT. The gene calls are TRBV7-6 and TRBJ1-5, with 7 bases matching TRBD1. CDR3 size: 17 residues. Per the germline V gene, CDR1 is SGHVS and CDR2 is FNYEAQ. V gave up 5 bases and J gave up 2 bases; unmatched junction bases: 12.

The chain's CDR3 is CASSPRVGFTDTQYF. As DNA, the CDR3 is TGCGCCAGCAGCCCGAGGGTGGGTTTCACAGATACGCAGTATTTT. The rearrangement uses TRBV4-3 and TRBJ2-3; tentative D call: TRBD2 (5 bases). V was cut by 4 bases and J by 2 bases, with 13 bases left in between. The CDR3 is 15 residues long. The germline gives CDR1 LGHNA, CDR2 YSLEER.

The table lists this clone with a count of one. The chain joins TRBV19 to TRBJ2-2; TRBD2 matches at 8 bases. Trimming at V came to 5 bases and at J to 6 bases, leaving 5 bases not matched to a gene. The CDR3 sequence is 14 residues long. The germline gives CDR1 LNHDA, CDR2 SQIVND (reference sequence). The CDR3 region is CASSQRGLAGELFF. In DNA, the CDR3 is TGTGCCAGTAGTCAGCGGGGGTTAGCCGGGGAGCTGTTTTTT.

V is TRBV7-2 and J is TRBJ2-4; D possibly corresponds to TRBD1 (5 bases). V lost 6 bases and J lost 6, with 12 bases in between. Germline lookup yields CDR1 SGHTA and CDR2 FQGNSA. This CDR3 region has 13 residues. The chain's CDR3 is CASSLDKLNIQYF. The CDR3 nucleotides read TGTGCCAGCAGTCTGGACAAACTAAACATTCAGTACTTC.

The chain links TRBV15 to TRBJ2-2; 10 nucleotides agree with TRBD2. With V trimmed by 5 bases and J by 1 base, 4 bases remained unmatched. This CDR3 is 16 amino acids long. Germline V gene sequence: CDR1 LNHNV, CDR2 YYDKDF (reference sequence). The DNA of the CDR3 is TGTGCCACCAGCCCCCGGACTAGCGGGAACACCGGGGAGCTGTTTTTT. Translating it yields CATSPRTSGNTGELFF.

The chain couples TRBV7-3 to TRBJ2-2; TRBD1 matches 7 bases. CDR3 length: 13 residues. Germline V gives CDR1 SGHTA, CDR2 FQGTGA. V shed 5 bases and J 6 bases; nucleotides not matched to a gene: 3. CDR3 loop: CASSMTGPGELFF. The CDR3, as DNA: TGTGCCAGCAGCATGACAGGGCCCGGGGAGCTGTTTTTT.

The rearrangement uses TRBV2 and TRBJ1-3; TRBD1 aligns across 10 bases. Trimming removed 5 bases from V and 2 bases from J; junction bases left unmatched: 9. The CDR3 extends over 17 amino acids. Looked up from germline, CDR1 is SNHLY and CDR2 is FYNNEI. The CDR3 here is CASSSRQGARPGNTIYF. CDR3 coding DNA: TGTGCCAGCAGTTCCCGACAGGGGGCGCGTCCTGGAAACACCATATATTTT.

The chain has TRBV27 and TRBJ2-1; TRBD2 might be the D (6 bases). V shed 5 bases and J shed 6 bases, with 14 bases lying between them. The CDR3 consists of 14 residues. Germline V gene sequence: CDR1 MNHEY, CDR2 SMNVEV (reference sequence). CDR3 nucleotides: TGTGCCAGCAGTCCCCTCGGGGGTTCCAATGAGCAGTTCTTC. It codes for CASSPLGGSNEQFF.

V is TRBV28 and J is TRBJ2-3, with D unresolved. V lost 5 bases to trimming and J lost 0 bases, with 6 bases between them. The CDR3 contains 13 residues. Germline CDR1 reads MDHEN; CDR2 reads SYDVKM. The chain's CDR3 is CASSLGSTDTQYF. The CDR3 bases are TGTGCCAGCAGTCTTGGCAGCACAGATACGCAGTATTTT.

The V gene is TRBV20-1, the J gene TRBJ2-7; D is unclear. The CDR3 loop spans 13 amino acids. Germline CDR1 and CDR2: DFQATT and SNEGSKA (reference sequence). Trimming removed 3 bases at V and 1 base at J, with 10 bases between. For the CDR3, the DNA is TGCAGTGCTAGTGTACAGAGTTCCTACGAGCAGTACTTC. Translating it yields CSASVQSSYEQYF.

V is TRBV9 and J is TRBJ1-1; D possibly corresponds to TRBD1 (5 bases). From germline, CDR1 is SGDLS and CDR2 YYNGEE. V was pared by 3 bases and J by 1 base, with 13 bases between. The CDR3 length is 15 residues. The CDR3 region is CASSAVSRGNTEAFF. The CDR3 bases are TGTGCCAGCAGCGCCGTCTCTAGGGGGAACACTGAAGCTTTCTTT.

The chain combines TRBV5-1 with TRBJ1-1, with TRBD1 identical over 7 bases. V dropped 3 bases and J dropped 8; count of bases not matched to a gene: 4. This CDR3 has 12 amino acids. CDR1 is SGHRS, CDR2 YFSETQ, per germline. CDR3 in DNA: TGCGCCAGCAGCTCCGGGACAGTAGAAGCTTTCTTT. Amino acid sequence: CASSSGTVEAFF.

The chain is built from TRBV5-1 and TRBJ1-4; D unresolved. The CDR3 is 14 amino acids. V was trimmed by 3 bases and J by 5 bases, leaving 11 bases between them. Germline values: CDR1 SGHRS, CDR2 YFSETQ. CDR3 nucleotides: TGCGCCAGCAGCTCGGGAGGGAGGAATGAAAAACTGTTTTTT. Residues: CASSSGGRNEKLFF.

The chain recombines TRBV2 with TRBJ1-4; no reliable D call. The V and J ends lost 1 base and 8 bases respectively, with 8 bases between them. The germline V gene has CDR1 SNHLY and CDR2 FYNNEI. There are 13 residues in the CDR3. The CDR3, as DNA: TGTGCCAGCAGTGAAGAACACCAGGAAAAACTGTTTTTT. Translating it yields CASSEEHQEKLFF.

The chain is built from TRBV6-2 or TRBV6-3 and TRBJ1-1; D may be TRBD1 (6 bases). V was pared by 5 bases and J by 8 bases, with 21 bases between. Germline values: CDR1 MNHEY, CDR2 SVGEGT. The CDR3 runs 15 residues. This chain's CDR3 is CASSPAVDRDQEAFF. The CDR3 bases are TGTGCCAGCAGTCCGGCCGTGGACAGAGACCAGGAAGCTTTCTTT.

The CDR3 DNA reads TGTGCCAGCAGCCAAAGGACAGGGGGCTACGAGCAGTACTTC. This sequence encodes CASSQRTGGYEQYF. The chain joins TRBV14 to TRBJ2-7; 10 nucleotides line up with TRBD1. Germline V CDR1 and CDR2: SGHDN, FVKESK. The CDR3 sequence is 14 residues long. With V trimmed by 2 bases and J by 3 bases, 1 base remained unmatched.

This chain connects TRBV7-2 to TRBJ1-5, with D possibly TRBD1 on 6 matching bases. Germline CDR1 and CDR2: SGHTA and FQGNSA. The CDR3 is 13 amino acids. Trimming took 3 bases from V and 4 from J, leaving 7 bases between them. This CDR3 is CASSLQGNQPQHF. The CDR3 DNA is TGTGCCAGCAGCTTGCAGGGGAATCAGCCCCAGCATTTT.

This clone has only a few counts. The chain recombines TRBV10-3 with TRBJ1-2; D is undetermined. Germline-derived CDR1 and CDR2 are ENHRY and SYGVKD. The CDR3 totals 14 residues. V was cut by 0 bases and J by 4 bases, with 9 bases left in between. The CDR3 DNA reads TGTGCCATCAGTGAGTCGAGTCGGGTCTATGGCTACACCTTC. Residues: CAISESSRVYGYTF.

The gene calls are TRBV24-1 and TRBJ2-4; 11 bases match TRBD2. Trimming removed 2 bases from V and 7 bases from J; junction bases left unmatched: 3. This CDR3 has 15 amino acids. Germline CDR1 KGHDR, CDR2 SFDVKD. CDR3 sequence reads: CATSDSRTSGNIQYF. The CDR3 region has the DNA TGTGCCACCAGTGATTCCAGGACTAGCGGGAACATTCAGTACTTC.

The genes are TRBV10-2 and TRBJ2-3; TRBD1 aligns across 7 bases. This CDR3 contains 16 residues. The junction had 22 bases not matched to a gene; V was cut back by 9 bases and J by 10 bases. The germline gives CDR1 WSHSY, CDR2 SAAADI. CDR3 bases: TGCGCCAGGTCCCATTATCGGACAGGCCGCACGATTGCGCAGTATTTT. Encoded protein: CARSHYRTGRTIAQYF.

The chain couples TRBV19 to TRBJ2-5; 14 bases fit TRBD2. CDR1 and CDR2 (germline): LNHDA, SQIVND (reference sequence). This CDR3 is 18 amino acids long. The V segment lost 5 bases and the J segment 4 bases; nucleotides outside the gene matches: 12. Here the CDR3 reads CASSEEAGTSGSGETQYF. The CDR3 region has the DNA TGTGCCAGTAGTGAGGAGGCCGGGACTAGCGGGAGTGGAGAGACCCAGTACTTC.

This chain joins TRBV7-6 and TRBJ2-1; maybe TRBD2 (6 bases). Trimming took 5 bases from V and 5 from J, leaving 19 bases between them. From germline, CDR1 is SGHVS and CDR2 FNYEAQ. The CDR3 has 16 residues. CDR3 in DNA: TGTGCCAGCAGCCCAATACCCGGGACGGGGGACAATGAGCAGTTCTTC. Residues: CASSPIPGTGDNEQFF.